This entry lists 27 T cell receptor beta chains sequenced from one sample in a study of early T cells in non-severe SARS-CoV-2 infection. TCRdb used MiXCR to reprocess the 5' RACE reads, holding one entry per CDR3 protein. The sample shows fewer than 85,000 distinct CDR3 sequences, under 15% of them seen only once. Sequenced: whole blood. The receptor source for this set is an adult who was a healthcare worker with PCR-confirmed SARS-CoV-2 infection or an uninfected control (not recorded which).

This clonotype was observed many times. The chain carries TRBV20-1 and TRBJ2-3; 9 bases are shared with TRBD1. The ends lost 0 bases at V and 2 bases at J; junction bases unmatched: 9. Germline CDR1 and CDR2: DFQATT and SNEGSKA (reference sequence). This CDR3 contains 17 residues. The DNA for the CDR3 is TGCAGTGCTAGAGACCCAGGGACAGGGAGGGCCACAGATACGCAGTATTTT. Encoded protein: CSARDPGTGRATDTQYF.

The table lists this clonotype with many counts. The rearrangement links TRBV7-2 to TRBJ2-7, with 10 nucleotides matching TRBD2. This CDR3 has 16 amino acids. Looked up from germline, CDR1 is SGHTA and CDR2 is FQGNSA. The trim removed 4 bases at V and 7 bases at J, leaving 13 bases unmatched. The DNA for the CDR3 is TGTGCCAGCAGCTCCCTGGGAGCGGGAGGGCCGAGGGAGCAGTACTTC. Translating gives CASSSLGAGGPREQYF.

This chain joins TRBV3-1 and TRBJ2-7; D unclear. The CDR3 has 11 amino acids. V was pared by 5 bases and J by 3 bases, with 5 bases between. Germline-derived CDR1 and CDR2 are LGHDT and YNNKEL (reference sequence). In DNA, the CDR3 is TGTGCCAGCAGCTACGACTACGAGCAGTACTTC. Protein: CASSYDYEQYF.

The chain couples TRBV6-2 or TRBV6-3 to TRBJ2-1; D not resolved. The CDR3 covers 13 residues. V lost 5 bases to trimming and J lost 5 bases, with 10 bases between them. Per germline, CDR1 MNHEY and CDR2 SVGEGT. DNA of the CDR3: TGTGCCAGCAGTGGCCGAGAACACAATGAGCAGTTCTTC. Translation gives CASSGREHNEQFF.

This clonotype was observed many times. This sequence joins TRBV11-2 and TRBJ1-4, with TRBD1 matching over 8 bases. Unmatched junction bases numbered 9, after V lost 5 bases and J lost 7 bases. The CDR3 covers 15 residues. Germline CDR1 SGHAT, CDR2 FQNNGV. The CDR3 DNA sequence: TGTGCCAGCAGCACGACCGGGACAGGTGCTGAAAAACTGTTTTTT. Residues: CASSTTGTGAEKLFF.

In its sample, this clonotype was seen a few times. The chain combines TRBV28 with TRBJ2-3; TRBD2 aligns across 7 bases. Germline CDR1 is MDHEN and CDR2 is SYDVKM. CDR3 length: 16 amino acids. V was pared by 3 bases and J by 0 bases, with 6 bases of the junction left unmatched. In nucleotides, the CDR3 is TGTGCCAGCAGTTTCGGACTAGTTGGGAGCACAGATACGCAGTATTTT. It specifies CASSFGLVGSTDTQYF.

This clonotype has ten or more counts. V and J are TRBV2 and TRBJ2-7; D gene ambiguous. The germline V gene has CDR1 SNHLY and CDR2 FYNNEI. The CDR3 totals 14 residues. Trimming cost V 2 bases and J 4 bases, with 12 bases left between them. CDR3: CASSERRGPYEQYF. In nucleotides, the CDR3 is TGTGCCAGCAGTGAACGTCGCGGCCCATACGAGCAGTACTTC.

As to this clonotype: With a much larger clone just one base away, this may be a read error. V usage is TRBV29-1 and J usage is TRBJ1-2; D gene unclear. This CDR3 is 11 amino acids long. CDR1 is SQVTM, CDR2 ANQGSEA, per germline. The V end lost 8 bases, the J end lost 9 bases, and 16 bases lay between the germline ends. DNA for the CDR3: TGCAGCATTCCTTATGGCCTTAGCTACACCTTC. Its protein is CSIPYGLSYTF.

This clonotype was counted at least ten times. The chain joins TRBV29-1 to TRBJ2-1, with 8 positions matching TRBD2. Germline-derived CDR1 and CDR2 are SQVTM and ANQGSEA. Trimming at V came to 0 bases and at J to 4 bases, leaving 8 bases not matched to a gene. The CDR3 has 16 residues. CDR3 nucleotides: TGCAGCGTTGAAGATGCCGGGACTAGGCTTTACAATGAGCAGTTCTTC. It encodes CSVEDAGTRLYNEQFF.

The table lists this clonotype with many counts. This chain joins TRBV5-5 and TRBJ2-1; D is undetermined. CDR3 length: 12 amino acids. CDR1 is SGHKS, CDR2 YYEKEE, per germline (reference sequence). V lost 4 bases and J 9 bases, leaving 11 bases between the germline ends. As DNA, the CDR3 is TGTGCCAGCAGCGGTGAGGTGGCTGAGCAGTTCTTC. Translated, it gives CASSGEVAEQFF.

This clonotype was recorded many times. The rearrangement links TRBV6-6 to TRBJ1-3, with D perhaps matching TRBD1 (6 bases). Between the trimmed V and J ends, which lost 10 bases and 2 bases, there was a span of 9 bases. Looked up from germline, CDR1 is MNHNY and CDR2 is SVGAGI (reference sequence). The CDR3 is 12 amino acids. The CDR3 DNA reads TGTGCCACCGCAGGGGCTGGAAACACCATATATTTT. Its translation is CATAGAGNTIYF.

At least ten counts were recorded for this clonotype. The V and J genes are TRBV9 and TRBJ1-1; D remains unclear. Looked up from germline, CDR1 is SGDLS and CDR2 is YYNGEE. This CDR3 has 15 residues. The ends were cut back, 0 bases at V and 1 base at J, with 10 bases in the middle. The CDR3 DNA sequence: TGTGCCAGCAGCGTAGATGTGGAACCGAACACTGAAGCTTTCTTT. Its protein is CASSVDVEPNTEAFF.

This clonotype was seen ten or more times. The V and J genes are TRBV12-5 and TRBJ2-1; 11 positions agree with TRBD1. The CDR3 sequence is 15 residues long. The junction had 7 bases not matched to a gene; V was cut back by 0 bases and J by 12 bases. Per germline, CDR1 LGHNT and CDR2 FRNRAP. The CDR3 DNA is TGTGCTAGTGGTTTGGTATTGGGACAGGGGGAGGTGCAGTTCTTC. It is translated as CASGLVLGQGEVQFF.

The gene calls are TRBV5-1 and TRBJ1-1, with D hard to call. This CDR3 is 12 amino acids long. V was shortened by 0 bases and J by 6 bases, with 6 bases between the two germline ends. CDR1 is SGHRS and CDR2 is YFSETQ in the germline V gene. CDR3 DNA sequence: TGCGCCAGCAGCTTGGTGGCTTCTGAAGCTTTCTTT. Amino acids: CASSLVASEAFF.

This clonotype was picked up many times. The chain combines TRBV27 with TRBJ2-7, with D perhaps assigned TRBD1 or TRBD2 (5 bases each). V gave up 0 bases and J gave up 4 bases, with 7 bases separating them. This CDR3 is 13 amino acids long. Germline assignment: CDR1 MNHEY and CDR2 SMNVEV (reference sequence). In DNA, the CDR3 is TGTGCCAGCAGTTTATCGGGACCGTACGAGCAGTACTTC. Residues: CASSLSGPYEQYF.

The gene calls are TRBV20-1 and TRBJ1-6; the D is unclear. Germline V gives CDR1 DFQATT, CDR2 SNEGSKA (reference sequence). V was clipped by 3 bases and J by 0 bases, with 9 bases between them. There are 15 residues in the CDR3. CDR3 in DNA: TGCAGTGCTAGGGACTGGAGCTCCTATAATTCACCCCTCCACTTT. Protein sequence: CSARDWSSYNSPLHF.

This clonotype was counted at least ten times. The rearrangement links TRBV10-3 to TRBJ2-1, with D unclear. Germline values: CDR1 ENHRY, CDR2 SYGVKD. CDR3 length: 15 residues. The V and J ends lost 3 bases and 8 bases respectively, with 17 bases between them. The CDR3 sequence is CAISDPRSSADEQFF. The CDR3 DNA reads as TGTGCCATCAGTGACCCCCGGAGCTCCGCGGATGAGCAGTTCTTC.

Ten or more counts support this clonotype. The CDR3 nucleotides read TGTGCCAGCAGCTTACCCCGCGGGGGGGCCTCCTACAATGAGCAGTTCTTC. It translates to CASSLPRGGASYNEQFF. The chain is built from TRBV7-2 and TRBJ2-1, with TRBD2 identical over 9 bases. The V and J ends lost 2 bases and 0 bases, in that order; junction bases with no gene match: 5. The CDR3 spans 17 residues. Germline CDR1 is SGHTA and CDR2 is FQGNSA.

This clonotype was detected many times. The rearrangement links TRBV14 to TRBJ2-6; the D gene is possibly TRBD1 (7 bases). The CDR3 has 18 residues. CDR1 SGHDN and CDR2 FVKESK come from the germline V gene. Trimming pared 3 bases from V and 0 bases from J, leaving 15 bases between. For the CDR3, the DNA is TGTGCCAGCAGCCAGAGGGGGGACAGATTCTCTGGGGCCAACGTCCTGACTTTC. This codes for CASSQRGDRFSGANVLTF.

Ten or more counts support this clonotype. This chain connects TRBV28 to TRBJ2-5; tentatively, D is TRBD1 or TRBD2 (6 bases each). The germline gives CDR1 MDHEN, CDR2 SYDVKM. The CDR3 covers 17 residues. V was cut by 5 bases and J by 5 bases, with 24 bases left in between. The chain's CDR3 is CASSPPGLRGDIETQYF. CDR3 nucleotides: TGTGCCAGCAGTCCACCGGGGTTGAGGGGGGATATTGAGACCCAGTACTTC.

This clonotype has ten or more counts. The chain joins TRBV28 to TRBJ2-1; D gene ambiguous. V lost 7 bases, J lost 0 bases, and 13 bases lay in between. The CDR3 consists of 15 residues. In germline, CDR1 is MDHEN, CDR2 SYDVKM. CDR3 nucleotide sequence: TGTGCCAGCATCTCGGATATGAGCTCCTACAATGAGCAGTTCTTC. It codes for CASISDMSSYNEQFF.

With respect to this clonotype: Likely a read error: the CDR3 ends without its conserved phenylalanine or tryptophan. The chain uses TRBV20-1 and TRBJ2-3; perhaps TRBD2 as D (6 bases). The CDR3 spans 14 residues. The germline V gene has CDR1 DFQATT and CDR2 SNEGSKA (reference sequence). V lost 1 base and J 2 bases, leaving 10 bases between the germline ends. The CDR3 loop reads CSARAGEYTDTQYL. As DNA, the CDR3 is TGCAGTGCTAGAGCGGGAGAATACACAGATACGCAGTATTTA.

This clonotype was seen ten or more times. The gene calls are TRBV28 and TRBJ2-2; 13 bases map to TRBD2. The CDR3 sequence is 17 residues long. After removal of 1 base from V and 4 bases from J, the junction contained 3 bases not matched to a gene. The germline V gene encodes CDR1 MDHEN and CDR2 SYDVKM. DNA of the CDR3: TGTGCCAGCAGTTTATCGGGACTAGCGGGAATCACCGGGGAGCTGTTTTTT. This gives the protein CASSLSGLAGITGELFF.

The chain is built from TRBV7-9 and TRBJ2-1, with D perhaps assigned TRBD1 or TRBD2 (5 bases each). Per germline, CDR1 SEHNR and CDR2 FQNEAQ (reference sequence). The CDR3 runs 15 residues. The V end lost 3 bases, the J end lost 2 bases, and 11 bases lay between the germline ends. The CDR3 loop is CASSFGDPAYNEQFF. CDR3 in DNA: TGTGCCAGCAGCTTCGGGGACCCGGCCTACAATGAGCAGTTCTTC.

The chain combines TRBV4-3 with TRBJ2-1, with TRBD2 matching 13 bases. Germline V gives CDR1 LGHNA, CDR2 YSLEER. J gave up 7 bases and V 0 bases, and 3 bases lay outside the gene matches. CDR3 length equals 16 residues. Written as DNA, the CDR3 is TGCGCCAGCAGCCAAGACCCACTAGCGGGAGGGAATGAGCAGTTCTTC. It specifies CASSQDPLAGGNEQFF.

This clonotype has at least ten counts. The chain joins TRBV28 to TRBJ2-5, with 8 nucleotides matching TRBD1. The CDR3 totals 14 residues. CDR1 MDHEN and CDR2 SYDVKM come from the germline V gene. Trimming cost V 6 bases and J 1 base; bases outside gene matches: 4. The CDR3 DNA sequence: TGTGCCAGCAGCCGGGGACAGGCCCAAGAGACCCAGTACTTC. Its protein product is CASSRGQAQETQYF.

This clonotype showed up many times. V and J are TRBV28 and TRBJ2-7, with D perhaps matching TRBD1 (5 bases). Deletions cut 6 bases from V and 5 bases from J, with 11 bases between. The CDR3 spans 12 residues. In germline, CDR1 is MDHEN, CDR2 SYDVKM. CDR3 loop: CASRQTVDEQYF. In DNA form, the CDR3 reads TGTGCCAGCAGACAGACAGTCGACGAGCAGTACTTC. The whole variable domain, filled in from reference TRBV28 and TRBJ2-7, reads DVKVTQSSRYLVKRTGEKVFLECVQDMDHENMFWYRQDPGLGLRLIYFSYDVKMKEKGDIPEGYSVSREKKERFSLILESASTNQTSMYLCASRQTVDEQYFGPGTRLTVT.